This T cell receptor (beta chain) was observed in a study of neurological immune-mediated disorders. Study-level points and caveats: None of the CDR3 amino acid sequences in expanded clones turned up in more than one subject, which points to private repertoires in all groups. Falling below healthy controls, multiple sclerosis showed the least TCR clonal expansion, while HTLV-1-associated myelopathy showed the most.

V trimming: 4 bases; J trimming: 3 bases; junction bases outside the gene matches: 7. The germline V gene has CDR1 SGHRS and CDR2 YFSETQ. The CDR3 covers 15 residues. Time point here: technical triplicate 3. 2 million unsorted PBMCs were stored in RNAlater at -80 °C before RNA extraction. Each TCR transcript was tagged with a 10-nucleotide random UMI during 5'RACE. TCRdb processed the 5' RACE reads anew with MiXCR; each CDR3 protein has one entry. The sample lists about 45,000 distinct CDR3 sequences, about a fifth seen once, with almost 4.5% in the top ten. In the case of this clonotype: Its antigen is not known.

The receptor's source is a man between 60 and 75 years old with HTLV-1-associated myelopathy (HAM/TSP). The chain carries TRBV5-1 and TRBJ1-3, with 7 bases that match TRBD1. Sequencing used PBMCs. The CDR3 region has the DNA TGCGCCAGCAGCCCTTCAACAGGGGTTGGAAACACCATATATTTT. The encoded protein is CASSPSTGVGNTIYF.